A single sample is the source of the 5 T cell receptor beta chains below, sequenced in a study of T cells expressing NK-cell markers. TCRdb reprocessed the 5' RACE reads and keeps a single row for each CDR3 protein, giving no DNA. The repertoire table contains 130,000 to 150,000 distinct CDR3 sequences. The sample was blood T cells: a sorted CD56 or NKG2C T cell subset, CD4+ or CD8+ T cells, or bulk PBMC T cells (not recorded which). All receptors derive from a young man in good health.

The chain joins TRBV11-2 to TRBJ2-2. This CDR3 has 14 amino acids. Per germline, CDR1 SGHAT and CDR2 FQNNGV. CDR3 protein: CASSRTEHAGELFF.

CDR3: CASSPDSRETQYF. The chain combines TRBV7-9 with TRBJ2-5. The CDR3 has 13 residues. Germline V gene lookup returns CDR1 SEHNR and CDR2 FQNEAQ (reference sequence).

This chain connects TRBV6-5 to TRBJ2-5; there is no DNA to check the TCRdb D call of TRBD2. The CDR3 is 16 residues long. Germline loops: CDR1 MNHEY, CDR2 SVGAGI. The CDR3 protein is CASSYSAWYEGETQYF.

The chain recombines TRBV7-6 with TRBJ1-2. From germline, CDR1 is SGHVS and CDR2 FNYEAQ. The CDR3 has 14 residues. The CDR3 loop reads CASSLVRGSDGYTF.

This chain links TRBV28 with TRBJ2-3. CDR1 and CDR2 from the germline V gene are MDHEN and SYDVKM. The CDR3 runs to 14 residues. CDR3 protein: CASSLQTYTDTQYF.